The T cell receptor beta chain under discussion was sequenced for a study of T cells in Graves' hyperthyroidism and ophthalmopathy. Remarks on this clonotype: Its antigen remains unidentified. The junction departs from germline at one end; a sequencing error may be responsible.

General observations from the study: Blood samples included most of the expanded thyroid clonotypes exceeding 0.001.

The CDR3 has 16 amino acids. The germline gives CDR1 SGHTA, CDR2 FQGNSA. Regions amplified from RNA transcripts were the TCR beta CDR3 regions. With the HTBI primer set, the TCR CDR3 went through a first round of RT-PCR. TCRdb re-derived calls from the multiplex PCR reads in MiXCR, one entry per CDR3 protein. The table has fewer than 650,000 distinct CDR3 sequences, 12% to 15% seen once. Diagnostic assessment was based on clinical symptoms, serum thyroxine and TRAb, thyroid ultrasound and orbital computed tomography. The source of the PBMCs was less than 12 ml of fresh peripheral blood. This clonotype was sampled from a middle-aged woman with Graves' hyperthyroidism. The specimen sequenced was blood. This chain connects TRBV7-2 to TRBJ2-7; TRBD1 is a possible D gene (6 bases). CDR3 region: CASSLASQGPPYDQYF. The CDR3 DNA reads as TGTGCCAGCAGCTTAGCAAGTCAGGGGCCTCCCTACGATCAGTACTTC.